This T cell receptor (beta chain) was captured by sequencing in a study of cytomegalovirus exposure and HLA in healthy donors. Study-level findings and limits: Fewer N-insertions than the approximately 700-donor mean were reportedly shown by an Asian-associated ancestry cluster in a later analysis.

Unrecorded immune exposure was likely among donors, who were nominally healthy when sampled. From germline, CDR1 is SEHNR and CDR2 FQNEAQ (reference sequence). The CDR3 loop spans 12 amino acids. PCR used 60 Vbeta primers and 13 Jbeta primers. Here immunoSEQ multiplex PCR was the method, and the copy in TCRdb shows in-frame clones only, minus some. The sample lists about 160,000 clones, over 60% occurring once. Details on this clone: Its cognate antigen is unknown. At one end, the junction sequence differs from germline, possibly due to a read error.

Sequencing was performed on PBMCs. This receptor was identified in a woman aged 25 to 45 in good health and CMV-seronegative. The V call is TRBV7-9, the J call TRBJ1-1; D remains unclear. The chain's CDR3 is CSSSSRNTEAFF. The CDR3 nucleotides read TGTTCCAGCAGCTCCCGGAACACTGAAGCTTTCTTT.